This T cell receptor (beta chain) was recorded in a study of Ad26.COV2.S vaccination and SARS-CoV-2 variants. The table came from immunoSEQ multiplex PCR; TCRdb's copy has only in-frame clones and leaves some out. The data hold about 350,000 clones, with 85% to 90% observed a single time. V gave up 5 bases and J gave up 7 bases, with 21 bases separating them. The CDR3 is made up of 15 amino acids. Treatment in this sample: roughly 18 received Ad26.COV2.S at low or high dose, single or two shots; several received placebo; per-sample allocation not given. Sampling happened 63 days after the first vaccine or placebo injection. The vaccine antigen was prefusion-stabilized Wuhan SARS-CoV-2 spike.

This sequence joins TRBV6-7 and TRBJ2-7; D not certain. TRBV6-7 is labeled an ORF, and its function is uncertain. This sample comprised peripheral blood, obtained in a trial of Ad26.COV2.S vaccine versus placebo. This sequence originates from a person between 18 and 60 years old who received the Ad26.COV2.S COVID-19 vaccine or a placebo. CDR3 bases: TGTGCCAGCAGTAAGGACGCAATTCCTCCTTGGGAGCAGTACTTC. Amino acid sequence: CASSKDAIPPWEQYF.